This TCR beta chain came from a study of Ad26.COV2.S vaccination and SARS-CoV-2 variants. The overall study: In the COV1001 trial, the donor was in the Ad26.COV2.S arm. By the intramuscular route, Ad26.COV2.S was given once, or twice 56 days apart.

Trimming removed 3 bases from V and 1 base from J, with 21 bases in between. Germline CDR1 is SGHDT and CDR2 is YYEEEE. This CDR3 region has 18 residues. This table comes from immunoSEQ multiplex PCR, and its TCRdb copy is limited to in-frame clones, with some not included. The sample carries around 350,000 clones, approximately 84% recorded once. The treatment denotes: approximately 18 received Ad26.COV2.S at low or high dose, single or two shots; a few received placebo; per-sample allocation not given. It was on day 63 after the first vaccine or placebo injection that samples were taken. Vaccination employed an Ad26 vector expressing the Wuhan-strain SARS-CoV-2 spike.

The genes are TRBV5-6 and TRBJ2-3; D remains ambiguous. This receptor was taken from a person aged 18-65 years who received the Ad26.COV2.S COVID-19 vaccine or a placebo. The sample was peripheral blood, taken in a trial of Ad26.COV2.S vaccine versus placebo. This chain's CDR3 is CASSSLQRLHWGTDTQYF. The DNA of the CDR3 is TGTGCCAGCAGCTCACTACAAAGATTGCACTGGGGCACAGATACGCAGTATTTT.